Each of the 7 T cell receptor beta chains below was sequenced from the same sample in a study of OX40 agonist ivuxolimab in advanced cancers. Library creation used the immunoSEQ multiplex PCR assay. The clones in this table, taken by TCRdb from immuneACCESS, are in-frame only. Not every clone is retained; where verified, under half of the shortfall comes from an unresolved V gene, and the cause of the rest is unknown. Within this sample are 95,000 to 100,000 clones, with about nine tenths of them counted one time only. Around 1.6% of the sample comes from the top ten. The sequencing used CD4+ or CD8+ T cells sorted from blood, collected in a trial of the OX40 agonist ivuxolimab. The receptors were gathered from an adult with an advanced solid tumor such as melanoma, head and neck, liver or kidney cancer.

The gene calls are TRBV18 and TRBJ2-1, with TRBD1 identical over 10 bases. The length of the CDR3 is 14 residues. Trimming at V came to 3 bases and at J to 7 bases, leaving 3 bases not matched to a gene. Germline V gene lookup returns CDR1 KGHSH and CDR2 LQKENI. This CDR3 is CASSPGTGVNEQFF. The CDR3 DNA follows: TGTGCCAGCTCACCCGGGACAGGGGTTAATGAGCAGTTCTTC.

This rearrangement joins TRBV20-1 to TRBJ2-7; D is undetermined. The V end was cut by 6 bases, the J end by 3 bases, with 9 bases between. Germline CDR1 reads DFQATT; CDR2 reads SNEGSKA (reference sequence). The CDR3 spans 11 residues. The CDR3 DNA reads TGCAGTGCCACCCCTCGCTACGAGCAGTACTTC. It yields the protein CSATPRYEQYF.

In its sample, this clone was seen once. The V call is TRBV9, the J call TRBJ2-7, with 10 nucleotides matching TRBD1. Per the germline V gene, CDR1 is SGDLS and CDR2 is YYNGEE. The CDR3 has 14 residues. The V segment lost 3 bases and the J segment 4 bases; nucleotides outside the gene matches: 4. The CDR3 region has the DNA TGTGCCAGCAGCGAGGACAGGGGGGCGTACGAGCAGTACTTC. It specifies CASSEDRGAYEQYF.

The gene calls are TRBV30 and TRBJ2-7; D may be TRBD2 (6 bases). The germline V and J ends were trimmed by 3 bases and 3 bases, with 21 bases remaining between them. The length of the CDR3 is 16 residues. Germline-derived CDR1 and CDR2 are GTSNPN and SVGIG (reference sequence). The CDR3: CAWRRLKQGGGYEQYF. The CDR3 DNA follows: TGTGCCTGGAGGCGCTTAAAGCAGGGAGGAGGCTACGAGCAGTACTTC.

This rearrangement joins TRBV30 to TRBJ1-1, with TRBD1 matching 7 bases. Germline V gene data show CDR1 as GTSNPN and CDR2 as SVGIG (reference sequence). V trimming: 4 bases; J trimming: 3 bases; junction bases outside the gene matches: 8. The CDR3 spans 14 residues. CDR3 loop: CAWTSGTDYTEAFF. The CDR3 nucleotides read TGTGCCTGGACTTCCGGGACAGATTACACTGAAGCTTTCTTT.

The V and J genes are TRBV10-3 and TRBJ2-7; TRBD2 agrees at 14 bases. CDR3 size: 14 residues. The V gene's germline CDR1 is ENHRY and CDR2 SYGVKD. With 10 bases clipped from V and 6 bases from J, the junction kept 8 bases outside the gene matches. The CDR3 sequence is CASTTSGRASEQYF. The CDR3 region has the DNA TGTGCCAGCACGACTAGCGGGAGGGCCAGCGAGCAGTACTTC.

The V and J genes are TRBV18 and TRBJ1-1; D is perhaps TRBD1 (5 bases). This CDR3 has 16 amino acids. Trimming cost V 2 bases and J 5 bases, with 18 bases left between them. The germline V gene has CDR1 KGHSH and CDR2 LQKENI. In DNA, the CDR3 is TGTGCCAGCTCACCAAATTATGGGGGAGGTGAGACTGAAGCTTTCTTT. Translation gives CASSPNYGGGETEAFF.